Given below is one TCR beta chain in context. What it binds is unknown. This CDR3 has 14 amino acids. CDR1 MNHEY and CDR2 SMNVEV come from the germline V gene (reference sequence). Trimming at V came to 5 bases and at J to 4 bases, leaving 7 bases not matched to a gene. The sample originates from a study of cytomegalovirus exposure and HLA in healthy donors. Study-wide results and limits: Among TCR beta chains, those listed as cytomegalovirus-associated numbered 164. A later analysis found that most CMV-associated TCR beta chains appeared HLA-restricted. Being indistinguishable, some V segments were excluded, TRBV6-2 and TRBV6-3 among them.

Primers included in the PCR were 60 Vbeta and 13 Jbeta primers. Data came from immunoSEQ multiplex PCR; TCRdb stores just in-frame clones and leaves some out. This repertoire shows 80,000 to 95,000 clones, around 79% found once; its top ten account for about 15%. This clonotype originated in a woman aged 40 to 50 in good health and CMV-seropositive. The specimen was PBMCs. J is TRBJ2-5 and V is TRBV27; 7 bases match TRBD1. The CDR3 spells CASSARQGGETQYF. The CDR3 DNA sequence: TGTGCCAGCAGTGCCAGACAGGGTGGAGAGACCCAGTACTTC.